This TCR beta chain came from a study of PD-L1 blockade in urothelial cancer. Overall study results and limits: A pretreatment blood TCR clonality that fell below the median predicted better progression-free and overall survival.

The CDR3 length is 16 residues. Germline CDR1 is GTSNPN and CDR2 is SVGIG (reference sequence). V trimming: 3 bases; J trimming: 2 bases; junction bases outside the gene matches: 7. Generated by immunoSEQ multiplex PCR, the TCRdb table keeps only in-frame clones and is missing some. The table records about 50,000 clones, approximately 83% of them present only once. Time point given: peripheral blood 6 weeks after treatment start. Details on this clone: Its target is unknown.

The sequence was collected from a man between 60 and 70 years old with urothelial cancer. Sequencing used PBMCs, obtained around atezolizumab (anti-PD-L1) treatment. The chain joins TRBV30 to TRBJ1-3; TRBD1 agrees at 10 bases. Here the CDR3 DNA reads TGTGCCTGGAGGGATTCCGGGACAGGGGCTGGAAACACCATATATTTT. Amino acid sequence: CAWRDSGTGAGNTIYF.